This passage covers 7 T cell receptor beta chains from one sample sequenced in a study of beta chain features in type 1 diabetes. The isolated RNA, all of it, was reverse transcribed, so expressed TCRB transcripts were what got sequenced. Sequenced by immunoSEQ multiplex PCR; TCRdb stores in-frame clones only, minus some. The sample holds hundreds of thousands of clones; roughly 14% are singletons and the top ten take 0.03% to 0.04%. What was sequenced was naive CD4+ T cells from blood. These receptors came from a young man in good health.

The chain carries TRBV4-1 and TRBJ2-7, with D possibly matching TRBD1 (7 bases). Germline lookup yields CDR1 MGHRA and CDR2 YSYEKL. The CDR3 contains 17 residues. Trimming removed 1 base from V and 3 bases from J, with 19 bases in between. CDR3 sequence reads: CASSQGWARGVSYEQYF. CDR3 DNA sequence: TGCGCCAGCAGCCAAGGTTGGGCCAGGGGGGTTAGCTACGAGCAGTACTTC.

This chain links TRBV14 with TRBJ2-3; TRBD1 is a possible D gene (5 bases). CDR3 length: 13 residues. V shed 1 base and J shed 9 bases, with 11 bases lying between them. The germline V gene has CDR1 SGHDN and CDR2 FVKESK. CDR3 coding DNA: TGTGCCAGCAGCCAAGGGCGCAGGGTAACGCAGTATTTT. Encoded protein: CASSQGRRVTQYF.

This clone has just a few counts. This chain connects TRBV9 to TRBJ2-1, with 7 bases aligning to TRBD1. Germline V gene lookup returns CDR1 SGDLS and CDR2 YYNGEE. The CDR3 totals 15 residues. The ends lost 4 bases at V and 6 bases at J; junction bases unmatched: 10. CDR3 nucleotide sequence: TGTGCCAGCAGCCCAGAGCCCGACAGGGCCAATGAGCAGTTCTTC. Translating it yields CASSPEPDRANEQFF.

The rearrangement uses TRBV13 and TRBJ1-1, with D maybe TRBD1 (5 bases). Germline V gives CDR1 PRHDT, CDR2 FYEKMQ (reference sequence). The CDR3 is 17 residues long. Trimming pared 5 bases from V and 4 bases from J, leaving 23 bases between. CDR3 sequence (DNA): TGTGCCAGCAGCCCCAATAGGGGTGGGGTAAGCGTCACTGAAGCTTTCTTT. It specifies CASSPNRGGVSVTEAFF.

The sample holds a few counts of this clone. The chain has TRBV6-5 and TRBJ2-5, with D perhaps matching TRBD2 (6 bases). This CDR3 region has 14 residues. V shed 2 bases and J shed 5 bases, with 12 bases lying between them. Germline V gives CDR1 MNHEY, CDR2 SVGAGI. DNA of the CDR3: TGTGCCAGCAGTTACAGCAGCGGGCGGGAGACCCAGTACTTC. Translating gives CASSYSSGRETQYF.

The rearrangement links TRBV4-3 to TRBJ2-7; 8 positions agree with TRBD1. Unmatched junction bases numbered 5, after V lost 1 base and J lost 3 bases. The CDR3 is 15 residues long. Germline CDR1 reads LGHNA; CDR2 reads YSLEER. The CDR3 protein is CASSQAPGTGYEQYF. The CDR3 coding sequence is TGCGCCAGCAGCCAAGCCCCCGGGACAGGCTACGAGCAGTACTTC.

This chain uses TRBV7-3 with TRBJ2-1; 7 nucleotides line up with TRBD2. This CDR3 comprises 16 residues. CDR1 and CDR2 from the germline V gene are SGHTA and FQGTGA. Trimming cost V 5 bases and J 6 bases; bases outside gene matches: 13. The DNA for the CDR3 is TGTGCCAGCAGCCCCCACGGGAGCGGGGTGGGCAATGAGCAGTTCTTC. It yields the protein CASSPHGSGVGNEQFF. The entire variable domain, with the rest obtained from reference TRBV7-3 and TRBJ2-1, is as follows: GAGVSQTPSNKVTEKGKYVELRCDPISGHTALYWYRQSLGQGPEFLIYFQGTGAADDSGLPNDRFFAVRPEGSVSTLKIQRTERGDSAVYLCASSPHGSGVGNEQFFGPGTRLTVL.